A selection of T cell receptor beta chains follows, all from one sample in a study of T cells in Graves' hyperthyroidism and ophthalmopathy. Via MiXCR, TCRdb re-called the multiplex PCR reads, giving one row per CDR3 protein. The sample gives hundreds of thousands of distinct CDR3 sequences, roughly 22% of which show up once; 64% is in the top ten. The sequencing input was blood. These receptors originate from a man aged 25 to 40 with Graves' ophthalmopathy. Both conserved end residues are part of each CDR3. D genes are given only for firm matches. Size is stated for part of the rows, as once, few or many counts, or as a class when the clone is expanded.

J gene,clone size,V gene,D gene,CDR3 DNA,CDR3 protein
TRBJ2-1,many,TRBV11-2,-,TGTGCCAGCAGCTCCTTGGCGGGCCAGGCGATCGAGCAGTTCTTC,CASSSLAGQAIEQFF
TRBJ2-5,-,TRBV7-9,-,TGTGCCAGCAGCCGGGACTCAGAGACCCAGTACTTC,CASSRDSETQYF
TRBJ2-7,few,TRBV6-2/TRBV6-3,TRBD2,TGTGCCAGCAGTAAGGGACTAGCATACGAGCAGTACTTC,CASSKGLAYEQYF
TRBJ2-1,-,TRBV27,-,TGTGCCAGCAGTCCTCGAAACAATGAGCAGTTCTTC,CASSPRNNEQFF
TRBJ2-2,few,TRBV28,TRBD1,TGTGCCATCCTATCCGGGACAGGGGACACCGGGGAGCTGTTTTTT,CAILSGTGDTGELFF
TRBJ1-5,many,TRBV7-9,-,TGTGCCAGCAGCTTAGAGGGTCAGCCCCAGCATTTT,CASSLEGQPQHF
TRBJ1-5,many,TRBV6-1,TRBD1,TGTGCCAGCAGTGAGTTAATGGGACAGTCCTATCTTAGCAATCAGCCCCAGCATTTT,CASSELMGQSYLSNQPQHF
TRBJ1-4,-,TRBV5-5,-,TGTGCCAGCAGCGCTCCGGGTCCGAGTGAAAAACTGTTTTTT,CASSAPGPSEKLFF
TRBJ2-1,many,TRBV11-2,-,TGTGCCAGCAGCGGGGGGAGGGGGCCGTATGAGCAGTTCTTC,CASSGGRGPYEQFF
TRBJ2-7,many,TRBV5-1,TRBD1,TGCGCCAGCAGCTTGATCCAGGGGGCCTACGAGCAGTACTTC,CASSLIQGAYEQYF
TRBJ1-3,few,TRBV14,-,TGTGCCAGCAGCCAAGTTGGACTCTCTGGAAACACCATATATTTT,CASSQVGLSGNTIYF
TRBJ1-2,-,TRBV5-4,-,TGTGCCAGCAGTTCCGGGCCAAACTATGGCTACACCTTC,CASSSGPNYGYTF
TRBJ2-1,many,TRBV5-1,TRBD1,TGCGCCAGCAGCTTGGAAGGACAGGTACACAATGAGCAGTTCTTC,CASSLEGQVHNEQFF
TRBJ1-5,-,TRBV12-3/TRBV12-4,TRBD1,TGTGCCAGCAGTTGGGGACAGGGAAGTCGCAATCAGCCCCAGCATTTT,CASSWGQGSRNQPQHF
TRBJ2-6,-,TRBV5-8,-,TGTGCCGGCAGCCCCGGGGATTTATCTGGGGCCAACGTCCTGACTTTC,CAGSPGDLSGANVLTF
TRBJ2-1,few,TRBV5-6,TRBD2,TGTGCCAGCAGCTTGGTGCGGCTAGCGGATTACAATGAGCAGTTCTTC,CASSLVRLADYNEQFF
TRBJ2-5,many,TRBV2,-,TGTGCCAGCAGTGCTGAAACAGGCGCACGGTTAGAGACCCAGTACTTC,CASSAETGARLETQYF
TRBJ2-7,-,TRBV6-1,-,TGTGCCAGCAGGGGTGCAGGAGTAGGAAGCGAGCAGTACTTC,CASRGAGVGSEQYF
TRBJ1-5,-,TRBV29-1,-,TGCAGCGTTGCTTCCGGGACAAATAGCAATCAGCCCCAGCATTTT,CSVASGTNSNQPQHF
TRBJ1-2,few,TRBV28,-,TGTGCCAGCAGTTTACTGACAGGCGGGGGCTACACCTTC,CASSLLTGGGYTF
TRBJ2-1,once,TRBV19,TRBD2,TGTGCCAGTGGAAGGACTAGTTCTGAGCAGATCTTC,CASGRTSSEQIF
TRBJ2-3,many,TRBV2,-,TGTGCCAGCAGTGTTTATTCTAGCACAGATACGCAGTATTTT,CASSVYSSTDTQYF
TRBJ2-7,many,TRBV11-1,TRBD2,TGTGCCAGCAGTCTAACCGGGACTAGCGGGAGCGGATACGAGCAGTACTTC,CASSLTGTSGSGYEQYF
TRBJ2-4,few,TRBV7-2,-,TGTGCCAGCAGCCACGGTGGCATTCAGTACTTC,CASSHGGIQYF
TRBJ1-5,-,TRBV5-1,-,TGCGCCAGCAGCTTGTGGACAGATCAGCCCCAGCATTTT,CASSLWTDQPQHF
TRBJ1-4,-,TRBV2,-,TGTGCCAGCAGTGGCGGGACGGGCAAAGAAAAACTGTTTTTT,CASSGGTGKEKLFF
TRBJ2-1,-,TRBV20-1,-,TGCAGTGCTAGAGGAGCCGGAGTCCAACAGTTCTTC,CSARGAGVQQFF
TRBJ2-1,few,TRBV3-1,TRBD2,TGTGCCAGCGGGGCTAGCGGGAATCTGAATGAGCAGTTCTTC,CASGASGNLNEQFF
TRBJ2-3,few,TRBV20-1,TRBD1,TGCAGTGCAGCAGACAGGGTGAGGACAGATACGCAGTATTTT,CSAADRVRTDTQYF
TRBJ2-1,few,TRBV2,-,TGTGCCAGCAGTGCGGAGAATGAGCAGTTCTTC,CASSAENEQFF
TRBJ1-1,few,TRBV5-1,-,TGCGCCAGCAGCTTGTTGCAAATGAACACTGAAGCTTTCTTT,CASSLLQMNTEAFF
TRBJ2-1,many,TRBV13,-,TGTGCCAGCAGCCCCGGGACATACTACAATGAGCAGTTCTTC,CASSPGTYYNEQFF
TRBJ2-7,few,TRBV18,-,TGTGCCAGCTCACCTGGGGTAGGGACCCACGAGCAGTACTTC,CASSPGVGTHEQYF
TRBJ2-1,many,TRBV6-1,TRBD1,TGTGCCAGCAGCGCAGGGGGAACCAATGAGCAGTTCTTC,CASSAGGTNEQFF
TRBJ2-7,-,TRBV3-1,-,TGTGCCAGCTCACCATCCGGGAAAGCCTACGAGCAGTACTTC,CASSPSGKAYEQYF
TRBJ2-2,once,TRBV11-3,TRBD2,TGTGCCAGCAGCGAGACTAGCGGGACAGGCGGGGAGCTGTTTTTT,CASSETSGTGGELFF
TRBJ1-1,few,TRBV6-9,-,TGTGCCAGCAGTTACGTCCAGACGAACACTGAAGCTTTCTTT,CASSYVQTNTEAFF